The clone carrying this T cell receptor (beta chain) appeared once. No antigen is known for it. From the roughly 110-subject validation cohort, which was separate from the roughly 700-subject first cohort, the donors were drawn. The CDR3 covers 15 residues. Germline-derived CDR1 and CDR2 are SGHDT and YYEEEE. Trimming at V came to 4 bases and at J to 2 bases, leaving 6 bases not matched to a gene. Sequenced by immunoSEQ multiplex PCR; TCRdb stores in-frame clones only, minus some. The table shows 300,000 to 400,000 clones, with around 90% occurring only once. This sample is part of a study of cytomegalovirus exposure and HLA in healthy donors. Study-level findings and limits: Researchers counted around 150 TCR beta chains as cytomegalovirus-associated. Usually a TCR sequence was rare, but some public TCRs were found in many donors. Reports described diagnosis of cytomegalovirus status by the classifier as highly specific and sensitive.

The V gene is TRBV5-6, the J gene TRBJ2-3, with 8 nucleotides matching TRBD1. Material: PBMCs. The origin of this receptor is a man aged 25-45 years in good health and CMV-seronegative. CDR3 region: CASSNPGQATDTQYF. Written as DNA, the CDR3 is TGTGCCAGCAGCAACCCGGGACAGGCCACAGATACGCAGTATTTT.